This T cell receptor beta chain was sequenced in a study of T cell responses to AZD1222 COVID-19 vaccine. Assay used: immunoSEQ multiplex PCR; TCRdb lists only in-frame clones, some missing. The table includes around 72,000 clones, roughly 80% detected once. Unmatched junction bases numbered 5, after V lost 5 bases and J lost 4 bases. The germline CDR1 and CDR2 sequences are MNHEY and SVGAGI. CDR3 length equals 14 residues. This TCR was recovered from an adult in good health. Sequenced here: peripheral blood, sampled on day 0 of AZD1222 vaccination. The chain couples TRBV6-5 to TRBJ1-2, with 9 bases that match TRBD1. CDR3 coding DNA: TGTGCCAGCAGTCGACAGGGGGGAGGCTATGGCTACACCTTC. The encoded protein is CASSRQGGGYGYTF.